This entry features one T cell receptor (beta chain) sequence. What it recognizes is unknown. This entry comes from a study of T cells in Graves' hyperthyroidism and ophthalmopathy. Findings and limits, study-wide: With a median lead of about 6.9 months before onset, the model predicted ophthalmopathy. Most clonotypes that expanded in the thyroid above 0.001 also showed up in blood.

Exclusion followed for patients with uncontrolled infection, other autoimmune disease, pregnancy or lactation. What was amplified from RNA transcripts were TCR beta CDR3 regions. First-round RT-PCR of the TCR CDR3 relied on the HTBI primer set. TCRdb itself ran the multiplex PCR reads through MiXCR, one entry per CDR3 protein. The table lists about 560,000 distinct CDR3 sequences, around 15% of them singletons. Germline values: CDR1 MNHNS, CDR2 SASEGT. V dropped 6 bases and J dropped 2 bases, with 12 bases sitting between them. CDR3 length equals 14 residues. The receptor was derived from a woman between 18 and 29 years old with Graves' hyperthyroidism. This chain joins TRBV6-1 and TRBJ2-3; D unresolved. The sample taken for sequencing was blood. The chain's CDR3 is CASSPFAYTDTQYF. CDR3 coding DNA: TGTGCCAGCAGCCCCTTTGCGTACACAGATACGCAGTATTTT.